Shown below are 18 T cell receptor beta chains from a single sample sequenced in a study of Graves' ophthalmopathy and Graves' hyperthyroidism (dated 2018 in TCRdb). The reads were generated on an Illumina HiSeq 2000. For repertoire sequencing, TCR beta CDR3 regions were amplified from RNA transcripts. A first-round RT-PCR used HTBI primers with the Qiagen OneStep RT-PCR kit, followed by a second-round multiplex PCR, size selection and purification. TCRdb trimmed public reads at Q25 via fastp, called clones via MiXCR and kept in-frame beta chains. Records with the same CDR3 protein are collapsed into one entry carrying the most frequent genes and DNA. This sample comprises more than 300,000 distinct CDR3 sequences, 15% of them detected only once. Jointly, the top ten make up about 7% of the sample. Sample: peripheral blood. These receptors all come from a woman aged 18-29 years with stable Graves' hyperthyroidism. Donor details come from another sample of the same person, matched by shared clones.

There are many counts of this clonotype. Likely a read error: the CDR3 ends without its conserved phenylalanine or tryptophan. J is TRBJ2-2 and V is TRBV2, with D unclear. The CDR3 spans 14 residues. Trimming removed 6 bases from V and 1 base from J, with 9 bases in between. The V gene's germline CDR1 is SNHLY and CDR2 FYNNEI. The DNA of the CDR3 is TGTGCCAGCAGAAGAAATGAGAACACCGGGGAGCTGTTTTCT. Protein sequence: CASRRNENTGELFS.

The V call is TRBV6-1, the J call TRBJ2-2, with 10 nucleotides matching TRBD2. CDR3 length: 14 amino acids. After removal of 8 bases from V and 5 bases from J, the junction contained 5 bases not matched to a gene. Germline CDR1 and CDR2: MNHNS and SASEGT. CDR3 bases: TGTGCCAGCGAGAGCGGGGGGGTTACCGGGGAGCTGTTTTTT. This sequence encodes CASESGGVTGELFF.

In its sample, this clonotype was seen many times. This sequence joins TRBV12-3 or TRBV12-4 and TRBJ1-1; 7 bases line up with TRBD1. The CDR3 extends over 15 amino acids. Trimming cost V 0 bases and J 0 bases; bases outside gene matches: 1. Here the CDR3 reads CASSLATGLNTEAFF. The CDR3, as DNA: TGTGCCAGCAGTTTAGCGACAGGGCTGAACACTGAAGCTTTCTTT.

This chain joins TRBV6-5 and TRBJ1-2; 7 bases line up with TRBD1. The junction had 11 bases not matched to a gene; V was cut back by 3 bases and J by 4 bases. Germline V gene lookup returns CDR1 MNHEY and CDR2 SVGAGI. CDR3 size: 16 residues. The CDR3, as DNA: TGTGCCAGCAGTTATATATGGGGACAGAGGTTCTATGGCTACACCTTC. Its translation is CASSYIWGQRFYGYTF.

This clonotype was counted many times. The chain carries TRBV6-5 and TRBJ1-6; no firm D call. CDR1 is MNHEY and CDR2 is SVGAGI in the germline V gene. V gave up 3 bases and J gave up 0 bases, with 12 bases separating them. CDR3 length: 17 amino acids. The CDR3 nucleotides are TGTGCCAGCAGTTATGGGAAGGCAAGCTCCTATAATTCACCCCTCCACTTT. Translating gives CASSYGKASSYNSPLHF.

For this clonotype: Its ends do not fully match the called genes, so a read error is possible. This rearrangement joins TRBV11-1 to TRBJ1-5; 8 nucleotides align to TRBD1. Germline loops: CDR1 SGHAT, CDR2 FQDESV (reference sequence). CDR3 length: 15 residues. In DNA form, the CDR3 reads TGTGCCAGCAGTCACGGACAGGGCAGCTATCAGCCTCAGCATTTT. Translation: CASSHGQGSYQPQHF.

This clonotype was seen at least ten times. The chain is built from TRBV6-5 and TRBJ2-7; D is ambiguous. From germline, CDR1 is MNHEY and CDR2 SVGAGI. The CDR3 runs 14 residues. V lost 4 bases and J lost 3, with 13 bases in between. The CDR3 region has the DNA TGTGCCAGCAGTTTCATACAGCCGAGCTACGAGCAGTACTTC. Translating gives CASSFIQPSYEQYF.

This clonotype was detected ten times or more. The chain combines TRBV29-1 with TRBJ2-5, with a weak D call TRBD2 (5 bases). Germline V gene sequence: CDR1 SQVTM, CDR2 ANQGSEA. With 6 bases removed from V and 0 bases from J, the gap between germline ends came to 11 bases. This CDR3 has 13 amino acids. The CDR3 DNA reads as TGCAGCGTCCGAGGGCGGTACCAAGAGACCCAGTACTTC. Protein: CSVRGRYQETQYF.

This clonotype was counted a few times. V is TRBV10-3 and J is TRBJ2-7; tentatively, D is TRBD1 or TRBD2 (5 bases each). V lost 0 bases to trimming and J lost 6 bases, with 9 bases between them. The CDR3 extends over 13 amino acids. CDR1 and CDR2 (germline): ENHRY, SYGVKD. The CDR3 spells CAISESRGFEQYF. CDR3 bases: TGTGCCATCAGTGAGTCGAGGGGATTCGAGCAGTACTTC.

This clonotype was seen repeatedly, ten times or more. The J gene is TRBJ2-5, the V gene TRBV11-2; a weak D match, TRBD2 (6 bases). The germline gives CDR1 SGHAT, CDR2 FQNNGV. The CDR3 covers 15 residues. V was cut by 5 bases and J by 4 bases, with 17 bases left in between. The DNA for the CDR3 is TGTGCCAGCAGCGCAGGCCGGGACTGGGGAGAGACCCAGTACTTC. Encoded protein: CASSAGRDWGETQYF.

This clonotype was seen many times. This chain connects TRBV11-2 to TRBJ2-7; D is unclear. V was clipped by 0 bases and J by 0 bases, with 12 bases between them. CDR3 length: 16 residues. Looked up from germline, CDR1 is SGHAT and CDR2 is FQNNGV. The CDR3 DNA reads TGTGCCAGCAGCTTAGATCGCCCGGGTGTCTCCTACGAGCAGTACTTC. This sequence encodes CASSLDRPGVSYEQYF.

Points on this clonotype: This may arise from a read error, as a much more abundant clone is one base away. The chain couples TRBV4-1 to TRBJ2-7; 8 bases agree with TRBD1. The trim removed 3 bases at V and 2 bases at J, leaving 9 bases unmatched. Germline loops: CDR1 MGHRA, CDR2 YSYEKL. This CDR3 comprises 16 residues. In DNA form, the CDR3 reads TGCGCCAGCAGCCAGCGTCCGGACAGGGCGACCTACGAGCAGTACTTC. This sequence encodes CASSQRPDRATYEQYF.

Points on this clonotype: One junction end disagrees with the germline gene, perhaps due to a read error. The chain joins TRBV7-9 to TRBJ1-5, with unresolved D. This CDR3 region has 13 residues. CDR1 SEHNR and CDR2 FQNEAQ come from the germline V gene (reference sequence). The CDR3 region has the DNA TGTGCCGGCAGCTTGAGTAGCAATCAGCCCCAGCATTTT. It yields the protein CAGSLSSNQPQHF.

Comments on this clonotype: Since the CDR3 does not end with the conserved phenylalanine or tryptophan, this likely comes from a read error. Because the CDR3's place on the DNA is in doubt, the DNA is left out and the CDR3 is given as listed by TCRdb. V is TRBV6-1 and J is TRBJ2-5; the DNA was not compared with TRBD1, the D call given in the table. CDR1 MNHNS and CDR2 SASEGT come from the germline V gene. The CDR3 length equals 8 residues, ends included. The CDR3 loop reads CASSKQGQ.

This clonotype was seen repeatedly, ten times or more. This CDR3 is CASSFRTGHMNTEAFF. In nucleotides, the CDR3 is TGTGCCAGCAGCTTTAGGACAGGGCACATGAACACTGAAGCTTTCTTT. V usage is TRBV13 and J usage is TRBJ1-1; 8 nucleotides align to TRBD1. In germline, CDR1 is PRHDT, CDR2 FYEKMQ (reference sequence). The CDR3 spans 16 residues. The V gene end was trimmed by 3 bases and the J gene end by 0 bases; junction bases not matched to a gene: 6.

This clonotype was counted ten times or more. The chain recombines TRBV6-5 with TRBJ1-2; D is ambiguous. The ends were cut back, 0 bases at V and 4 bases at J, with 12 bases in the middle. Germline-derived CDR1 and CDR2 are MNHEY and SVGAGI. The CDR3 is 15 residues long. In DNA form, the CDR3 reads TGTGCCAGCAGTTACTCATCCGACGTAACCTATGGCTACACCTTC. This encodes CASSYSSDVTYGYTF.

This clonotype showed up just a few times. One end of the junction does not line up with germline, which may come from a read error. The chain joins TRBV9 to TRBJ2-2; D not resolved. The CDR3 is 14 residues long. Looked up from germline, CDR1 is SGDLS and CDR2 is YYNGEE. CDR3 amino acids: CACSVVGEDGELFF. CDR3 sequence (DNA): TGTGCCTGCAGCGTAGTCGGTGAGGACGGGGAGCTGTTTTTT. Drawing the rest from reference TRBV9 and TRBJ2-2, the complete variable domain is DSGVTQTPKHLITATGQRVTLRCSPRSGDLSVYWYQQSLDQGLQFLIQYYNGEERAKGNILERFSAQQFPDLHSELNLSSLELGDSALYFCACSVVGEDGELFFGEGSRLTVL.

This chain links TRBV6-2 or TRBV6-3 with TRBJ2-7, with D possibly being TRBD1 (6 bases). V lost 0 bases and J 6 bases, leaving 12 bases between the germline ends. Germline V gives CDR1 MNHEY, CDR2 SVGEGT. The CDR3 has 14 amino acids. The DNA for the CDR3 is TGTGCCAGCAGTTACTCTCCCAGGGGCCCCGAGCAGTACTTC. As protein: CASSYSPRGPEQYF.